A single TCR beta chain is shown here with its context. The record originates from a study of T cell changes during pregnancy in multiple sclerosis. Sequencing used immunoSEQ multiplex PCR; TCRdb keeps in-frame clones, though not all of them. Of about 54,000 clones in the sample, more than 85% were seen once. CDR3 size: 12 residues. The V gene's germline CDR1 is WSHSY and CDR2 SAAADI. Between the trimmed V and J ends, which lost 2 bases and 3 bases, there was a span of 5 bases. The chain carries TRBV10-2 and TRBJ2-7, with D unclear. This clonotype originated in a female donor in good health, enrolled as a control in a pregnancy study. Sample: peripheral blood, taken after pregnancy. In DNA, the CDR3 is TGCGCCAGCAGTGAGGCAGGCTACGAGCAGTACTTC. Encoded protein: CASSEAGYEQYF.